This T cell receptor (beta chain) appears in the sequencing data of a study of blood T cell repertoires in COVID-19. Authors' analysis steps: Amplification of reference gene primers was used by the study to estimate nucleated cell counts. The method was immunoSEQ multiplex PCR; TCRdb's version includes in-frame clones alone and lacks a portion of them. The DNA was the basis for D and trimming; V, J and clone size are from that table. The table shows some 38,000 clones, with around 80% occurring only once. Per the germline V gene, CDR1 is SGHAT and CDR2 is FQNNGV. The CDR3 consists of 15 residues. V was pared by 3 bases and J by 0 bases, with 5 bases of the junction left unmatched.

Sample: peripheral blood. The J gene is TRBJ2-7, the V gene TRBV11-2, with TRBD1 identical over 7 bases. This TCR derives from a man aged 70-80 years with acute or convalescent COVID-19. CDR3 sequence reads: CASSFNRDSSYEQYF. For the CDR3, the DNA is TGTGCCAGCAGCTTTAACCGGGACAGCTCCTACGAGCAGTACTTC.